This T cell receptor (beta chain) originates from a study of T cell responses to AZD1222 COVID-19 vaccine. The germline gives CDR1 SGDLS, CDR2 YYNGEE. The CDR3 runs to 13 residues. Trimming removed 3 bases from V and 5 bases from J, with 11 bases in between. With respect to this clone: Its antigen remains unknown.

The study, taken as a whole, reports: When two AZD1222 doses had been given, Spike-specific TCR breadth and depth rose.

The protocol was immunoSEQ multiplex PCR, while the TCRdb copy is restricted to in-frame clones and leaves out a portion. The table records fewer than 200,000 clones, 85% to 95% of them present only once. The sequence derives from an adult in good health. V gene TRBV9 combines with J gene TRBJ1-1, with unresolved D. Sequencing was performed on peripheral blood, taken on day 0 of AZD1222 vaccination. CDR3 region: CASSAPLSTEAFF. The CDR3 nucleotides read TGTGCCAGCAGCGCCCCGCTGAGTACTGAAGCTTTCTTT.